A single sample gave rise to the 25 T cell receptor beta chains below, sequenced in a study of T cells in Graves' hyperthyroidism and ophthalmopathy. What was amplified from RNA transcripts were TCR beta CDR3 regions. RT-PCR in the first round (using the HTBI primer set) targeted the TCR CDR3. MiXCR, applied by TCRdb to the multiplex PCR reads, yields one record per CDR3 protein. The repertoire holds around 700,000 distinct CDR3 sequences, with 35% as singletons. Sequenced: blood. The receptors originated from a woman aged 40 to 50 with Graves' hyperthyroidism.

This clonotype was seen more than once but under ten times. The chain recombines TRBV5-1 with TRBJ1-1; D is possibly TRBD1 (6 bases). Trimming removed 4 bases from V and 2 bases from J, with 15 bases in between. Germline V gene lookup returns CDR1 SGHRS and CDR2 YFSETQ. CDR3 length equals 15 residues. CDR3 in amino acids: CASSLTGTPNTEAFF. CDR3 in DNA: TGCGCCAGCAGCCTGACCGGGACACCTAACACTGAAGCTTTCTTT.

Here the CDR3 DNA reads TGTGCCACCAGCAGACGACGGGAGACCCCAGATACGCAGTATTTT. This encodes CATSRRRETPDTQYF. This chain uses TRBV15 with TRBJ2-3; perhaps TRBD2 as D (6 bases). This CDR3 is built from 15 residues. Germline V gene sequence: CDR1 LNHNV, CDR2 YYDKDF (reference sequence). Trimming left V 2 bases short and J 4 bases short, with 13 bases between.

Ten or more counts support this clonotype. The CDR3 sequence: CSARDVRTGAYEQYF. CDR3 bases: TGCAGTGCTAGAGACGTAAGGACAGGGGCCTACGAGCAGTACTTC. The chain is built from TRBV20-1 and TRBJ2-7; 9 positions agree with TRBD1. With 0 bases clipped from V and 2 bases from J, the junction kept 5 bases outside the gene matches. CDR3 length: 15 amino acids. The germline CDR1 and CDR2 sequences are DFQATT and SNEGSKA (reference sequence).

V is TRBV20-1 and J is TRBJ2-2, with 8 bases lining up with TRBD2. V shed 6 bases and J 10 bases; nucleotides not matched to a gene: 13. The length of the CDR3 is 14 residues. Germline assignment: CDR1 DFQATT and CDR2 SNEGSKA (reference sequence). CDR3 sequence (DNA): TGCAGTGCCACTGGGGACCGGGGGGGGGAGGAGCTGTTTTTT. Its translation is CSATGDRGGEELFF.

In this sample, this clonotype turned up many times. The rearrangement uses TRBV14 and TRBJ2-5; no firm D call. Germline values: CDR1 SGHDN, CDR2 FVKESK. CDR3 length: 13 amino acids. V lost 4 bases, J lost 2 bases, and 8 bases lay in between. The CDR3 DNA reads TGTGCCAGCAGCCCCTCCCGTCAAGAGACCCAGTACTTC. It encodes CASSPSRQETQYF.

This clonotype was picked up a small number of times. V is TRBV7-8 and J is TRBJ1-1, with TRBD1 identical over 8 bases. With V trimmed by 8 bases and J by 6 bases, 11 bases remained unmatched. CDR3 size: 14 residues. Germline V gives CDR1 SGHVS, CDR2 FQNEAQ. The CDR3 here is CASGKDRGLAEAFF. The CDR3 DNA reads as TGTGCCAGCGGCAAAGACAGGGGTTTGGCTGAAGCTTTCTTT.

This chain uses TRBV12-3 or TRBV12-4 with TRBJ1-6; D might be TRBD1 (5 bases). The CDR3 is 14 amino acids. V was pared by 6 bases and J by 10 bases, with 16 bases between. CDR3 loop: CASSPGREGSPLHF. CDR3 nucleotide sequence: TGTGCCAGCAGCCCGGGACGGGAGGGATCACCCCTCCACTTT.

The chain has TRBV2 and TRBJ1-4, with TRBD1 as a possible D gene (5 bases). The germline CDR1 and CDR2 sequences are SNHLY and FYNNEI. The V and J ends lost 5 bases and 8 bases respectively, with 21 bases between them. This CDR3 comprises 16 residues. CDR3 loop: CASSQTVADIEEKLFF. The DNA for the CDR3 is TGTGCCAGCAGTCAAACTGTCGCGGACATAGAGGAAAAACTGTTTTTT.

This clonotype was picked up many times. In DNA form, the CDR3 reads TGTGCCAGCAGTGTCGGCGGCTACACTGAAGCTTTCTTT. This gives the protein CASSVGGYTEAFF. J is TRBJ1-1 and V is TRBV2; D is unresolved. V shed 4 bases and J shed 3 bases, with 9 bases lying between them. The CDR3 sequence is 13 residues long. Looked up from germline, CDR1 is SNHLY and CDR2 is FYNNEI.

The J gene is TRBJ2-7, the V gene TRBV5-8; 9 nucleotides align to TRBD1. Germline V gene sequence: CDR1 SGHTS, CDR2 YDEGEE. With 4 bases clipped from V and 3 bases from J, the junction kept 11 bases outside the gene matches. The CDR3 runs 16 residues. CDR3 sequence reads: CASSIAPGQGDYEQYF. CDR3 DNA sequence: TGTGCCAGCAGCATCGCCCCGGGACAGGGAGACTACGAGCAGTACTTC.

The chain employs TRBV12-3 or TRBV12-4 and TRBJ1-5; tentative D call: TRBD1 (6 bases). V lost 5 bases and J 5 bases, leaving 16 bases between the germline ends. The CDR3 extends over 15 amino acids. The CDR3 reads CASSGYNREDQPQHF. CDR3 bases: TGTGCCAGCAGTGGGTATAACAGGGAGGATCAGCCCCAGCATTTT.

With respect to this clonotype: This may be a read error: a much more frequent sequence differs by one nucleotide. This rearrangement joins TRBV12-3 or TRBV12-4 to TRBJ1-2; 7 bases agree with TRBD1. This CDR3 region has 12 residues. V shed 2 bases and J 7 bases; nucleotides not matched to a gene: 1. The CDR3 loop reads CASSLTGAGYTF. DNA for the CDR3: TGTGCCAGCAGTTTAACAGGGGCTGGCTACACCTTC.

The count of this clonotype is one. The germline gene is not matched at one end of the junction; a read error may be the cause. This chain uses TRBV7-6 with TRBJ2-7; D unresolved. The CDR3 totals 13 residues. The V gene's germline CDR1 is SGHVS and CDR2 FNYEAQ. CDR3: CASSLALRGEQHF. As DNA, the CDR3 is TGTGCCAGTAGCTTAGCACTCCGAGGCGAGCAGCACTTC.

This clonotype was observed a handful of times. The chain carries TRBV3-1 and TRBJ1-6, with TRBD1 identical over 8 bases. V lost 5 bases to trimming and J lost 9 bases; unmatched junction nucleotides: 3. The germline V gene has CDR1 LGHDT and CDR2 YNNKEL (reference sequence). This CDR3 has 13 amino acids. The chain's CDR3 is CASSTGGGSPLHF. The CDR3 coding sequence is TGTGCCAGCAGCACAGGGGGTGGTTCACCCCTCCACTTT. Variable domain in full (rest from reference TRBV3-1 and TRBJ1-6): DTAVSQTPKYLVTQMGNDKSIKCEQNLGHDTMYWYKQDSKKFLKIMFSYNNKELIINETVPNRFSPKSPDKAHLNLHINSLELGDSAVYFCASSTGGGSPLHFGNGTRLTVT.

CDR3 region: CASSPEPSTGTYEQYF. The CDR3 DNA follows: TGCGCCAGCAGCCCCGAACCTTCGACCGGTACCTACGAGCAGTACTTC. The chain combines TRBV10-2 with TRBJ2-7, with D uncertain. The CDR3 sequence is 16 residues long. The V gene's germline CDR1 is WSHSY and CDR2 SAAADI. V was trimmed by 6 bases and J by 2 bases, leaving 20 bases between them.

This sequence joins TRBV6-5 and TRBJ2-5, with TRBD1 identical over 11 bases. The CDR3 runs to 17 residues. Germline V gene data show CDR1 as MNHEY and CDR2 as SVGAGI. V dropped 4 bases and J dropped 5; count of bases not matched to a gene: 12. CDR3 residues: CASSFTGTGGGGETQYF. In DNA form, the CDR3 reads TGTGCCAGCAGTTTCACCGGGACAGGGGGTGGAGGGGAGACCCAGTACTTC.

As DNA, the CDR3 is TGTGCCATCAGGGACCGAGACACTGAAGCTTTCTTT. The encoded protein is CAIRDRDTEAFF. The gene calls are TRBV10-3 and TRBJ1-1, with D unclear. CDR1 is ENHRY, CDR2 SYGVKD, per germline. Trimming stripped 6 bases from V and 3 bases from J, with 8 bases between. The CDR3 contains 12 residues.

This clonotype has at least ten counts. The chain has TRBV9 and TRBJ1-3; D not certain. Germline values: CDR1 SGDLS, CDR2 YYNGEE. V lost 0 bases and J 2 bases, leaving 15 bases between the germline ends. The CDR3 covers 17 residues. The CDR3 region is CASSVGVHPKAGNTIYF. CDR3 in DNA: TGTGCCAGCAGCGTAGGGGTCCACCCGAAGGCTGGAAACACCATATATTTT.

The V gene is TRBV7-2, the J gene TRBJ1-4; D is unresolved. V was shortened by 5 bases and J by 7 bases, with 17 bases between the two germline ends. The germline CDR1 and CDR2 sequences are SGHTA and FQGNSA. There are 15 residues in the CDR3. CDR3 residues: CASSLNPESLEKLFF. Written as DNA, the CDR3 is TGTGCCAGCAGCCTAAATCCGGAGAGCCTTGAAAAACTGTTTTTT.

Comments on this clonotype: The junction differs from germline at one of its ends, possibly a read error. In nucleotides, the CDR3 is TGTGCCAGCAGCGATGCGTCGGGAGGGTACACCGGGGTGCTGTTTTTT. Translation: CASSDASGGYTGVLFF. The rearrangement uses TRBV9 and TRBJ2-2, with 8 bases fitting TRBD2. From germline, CDR1 is SGDLS and CDR2 YYNGEE. CDR3 length equals 16 residues.

This clonotype was seen a single time. Just one base apart from a much larger clone, this may be a read error. The chain carries TRBV11-2 and TRBJ2-7, with 7 bases aligning to TRBD1. The CDR3 runs to 15 residues. Germline V gene data show CDR1 as SGHAT and CDR2 as FQNNGV. In DNA form, the CDR3 reads TGTGCCAGCAGCCCGACCCATGACAGGGTCTACGAGCAGCACTTC. This sequence encodes CASSPTHDRVYEQHF.

The chain employs TRBV5-1 and TRBJ1-1, with D perhaps matching TRBD1 (6 bases). CDR1 is SGHRS and CDR2 is YFSETQ in the germline V gene. V was cut by 4 bases and J by 1 base, with 14 bases left in between. CDR3 length: 15 amino acids. In nucleotides, the CDR3 is TGCGCCAGCAGCCTCATAAGCAGGGGGAACACTGAAGCTTTCTTT. Translated: CASSLISRGNTEAFF.

The gene calls are TRBV5-6 and TRBJ2-7; 7 bases align to TRBD1. Germline V lookup: CDR1 SGHDT, CDR2 YYEEEE. V shed 0 bases and J 2 bases; nucleotides not matched to a gene: 8. The CDR3 sequence is 16 residues long. CDR3: CASSLELGGETYEQYF. In DNA form, the CDR3 reads TGTGCCAGCAGCTTGGAACTAGGGGGCGAAACCTACGAGCAGTACTTC.

This clonotype was picked up many times. The chain combines TRBV4-1 with TRBJ2-5; D gene unclear. The CDR3 runs to 13 residues. Trimming stripped 1 base from V and 5 bases from J, with 8 bases between. The germline V gene has CDR1 MGHRA and CDR2 YSYEKL. The CDR3 DNA sequence: TGCGCCAGCAGCCAAGTACCCGAGGAGACCCAGTACTTC. Its protein is CASSQVPEETQYF.

This clonotype was counted a few times. The gene calls are TRBV19 and TRBJ1-5; 7 bases line up with TRBD1. The CDR3 sequence is 16 residues long. Germline assignment: CDR1 LNHDA and CDR2 SQIVND (reference sequence). V was pared by 3 bases and J by 11 bases, with 16 bases of the junction left unmatched. CDR3 sequence: CASSIGGSGGRRAQHF. The CDR3 DNA follows: TGTGCCAGTAGTATTGGGGGATCAGGGGGACGGAGGGCCCAGCATTTT.